The 15 T cell receptor beta chains presented below share a single source sample, sequenced in a study of T cell responses to AZD1222 COVID-19 vaccine. Libraries were prepared by immunoSEQ multiplex PCR; TCRdb keeps only in-frame clonotypes and omits some of them. Among some 150,000 clones listed, more than 70% were seen once. Source: peripheral blood, taken on day 0 of AZD1222 vaccination. The receptor source for this set is an adult in good health.

The rearrangement joins TRBV15 to TRBJ2-1; 10 nucleotides agree with TRBD2. The trim removed 1 base at V and 4 bases at J, leaving 7 bases unmatched. This CDR3 has 17 amino acids. The germline V gene encodes CDR1 LNHNV and CDR2 YYDKDF (reference sequence). Here the CDR3 reads CATSRGASGRGYNEQFF. CDR3 DNA: TGTGCCACCAGCAGAGGGGCTAGCGGGAGAGGGTACAATGAGCAGTTCTTC. The full variable domain, completed using reference TRBV15 and TRBJ2-1, is DAMVIQNPRYQVTQFGKPVTLSCSQTLNHNVMYWYQQKSSQAPKLLFHYYDKDFNNEADTPDNFQSRRPNTSFCFLDIRSPGLGDTAMYLCATSRGASGRGYNEQFFGPGTRLTVL.

The chain uses TRBV6-6 and TRBJ1-1; 8 positions match TRBD1. Germline V CDR1 and CDR2: MNHNY, SVGAGI (reference sequence). After removal of 2 bases from V and 4 bases from J, the junction contained 6 bases not matched to a gene. This CDR3 has 15 residues. CDR3 region: CASSYGQGAGTEAFF. CDR3 in DNA: TGTGCCAGCAGTTACGGTCAGGGGGCAGGCACTGAAGCTTTCTTT.

The rearrangement links TRBV28 to TRBJ2-3; D perhaps matches TRBD2 (5 bases). Germline CDR1 is MDHEN and CDR2 is SYDVKM. The CDR3 extends over 12 amino acids. V was trimmed by 9 bases and J by 10 bases, leaving 17 bases between them. This CDR3 is CASEGRLLAQYF. CDR3 DNA sequence: TGTGCCAGTGAGGGCCGCCTATTAGCGCAGTATTTT.

V usage is TRBV7-2 and J usage is TRBJ2-5, with 12 positions matching TRBD1. From germline, CDR1 is SGHTA and CDR2 FQGNSA. This CDR3 spans 17 amino acids. The J segment lost 5 bases and the V segment lost 6 bases, leaving 13 bases of the junction unmatched. CDR3 in DNA: TGTGCCAGCAGACTAAATTCCGGGACAGGGGGCAGGGAGACCCAGTACTTC. Encoded protein: CASRLNSGTGGRETQYF.

The chain carries TRBV7-9 and TRBJ2-5; D call uncertain. Per the germline V gene, CDR1 is SEHNR and CDR2 is FQNEAQ (reference sequence). The CDR3 spans 15 residues. The V end lost 7 bases, the J end lost 2 bases, and 17 bases lay between the germline ends. The CDR3 bases are TGTGCCAGCACCCTTAGGACGCCCGGGCAAGAGACCCAGTACTTC. Amino acid sequence: CASTLRTPGQETQYF.

The chain employs TRBV6-5 and TRBJ2-7; D is unresolved. The germline CDR1 and CDR2 sequences are MNHEY and SVGAGI. V lost 5 bases, J lost 4 bases, and 12 bases lay in between. The length of the CDR3 is 13 residues. The CDR3 loop is CASSRPDSYEQYF. The CDR3 nucleotides are TGTGCCAGCAGTCGCCCAGATTCTTACGAGCAGTACTTC.

The chain combines TRBV18 with TRBJ2-1, with D maybe TRBD2 (5 bases). There are 16 residues in the CDR3. CDR1 KGHSH and CDR2 LQKENI come from the germline V gene. V was trimmed by 1 base and J by 4 bases, leaving 14 bases between them. In DNA form, the CDR3 reads TGTGCCAGCTCACCACTGACACAGAGGAGGTACAATGAGCAGTTCTTC. This codes for CASSPLTQRRYNEQFF.

The sample holds one count of this clone. This chain uses TRBV7-6 with TRBJ1-4; maybe TRBD1 (5 bases). CDR1 and CDR2 from the germline V gene are SGHVS and FNYEAQ. The CDR3 loop spans 15 amino acids. V dropped 1 base and J dropped 10 bases, with 16 bases sitting between them. The CDR3 loop reads CASSLDQGRAGKLFF. In DNA form, the CDR3 reads TGTGCCAGCAGCTTAGATCAGGGCCGTGCGGGAAAACTGTTTTTT.

Notes on this clone: The junction shows a germline mismatch at one end, possibly a read error. This chain connects TRBV6-6 to TRBJ1-5; a weak D match, TRBD1 (6 bases). Germline V gives CDR1 MNHNY, CDR2 SVGAGI (reference sequence). CDR3 size: 13 residues. In DNA form, the CDR3 reads TGTGCCAGCAGTTACTCGAGCTCGGGACAACAGTTTTTT. Translation: CASSYSSSGQQFF.

The chain is built from TRBV6-5 and TRBJ2-1; no clear D. The CDR3 is 13 amino acids. The V end was cut by 3 bases, the J end by 0 bases, with 3 bases between. Germline values: CDR1 MNHEY, CDR2 SVGAGI. The CDR3 spells CASSYVSYNEQFF. The CDR3 bases are TGTGCCAGCAGTTATGTCTCCTACAATGAGCAGTTCTTC.

V usage is TRBV7-8 and J usage is TRBJ2-7; D not certain. Trimming took 6 bases from V and 8 from J, leaving 20 bases between them. This CDR3 is 14 amino acids long. From germline, CDR1 is SGHVS and CDR2 FQNEAQ. CDR3 amino acids: CASSLAVRGGKQYF. CDR3 DNA: TGTGCCAGCAGTTTGGCCGTTAGAGGCGGCAAGCAGTACTTC.

V gene TRBV28 combines with J gene TRBJ1-1; D is undetermined. CDR1 is MDHEN, CDR2 SYDVKM, per germline. Deletions cut 0 bases from V and 6 bases from J, with 11 bases between. This CDR3 is 14 amino acids long. The chain's CDR3 is CASSLWPLRAEAFF. In DNA, the CDR3 is TGTGCCAGCAGTTTATGGCCACTGAGGGCTGAAGCTTTCTTT.

J is TRBJ2-7 and V is TRBV28; TRBD2 aligns across 14 bases. The CDR3 runs 17 residues. Germline lookup yields CDR1 MDHEN and CDR2 SYDVKM. Germline trimming cut 6 bases from V and 7 bases from J; bases unmatched to any gene: 14. The CDR3 coding sequence is TGTGCCAGCAGCCATAGGACTAGCGGGAGGCTTGCGGGGGAGCAGTACTTC. Translating gives CASSHRTSGRLAGEQYF.

The chain combines TRBV18 with TRBJ2-1; the match to TRBD2 covers 14 bases. Unmatched junction bases numbered 3, after V lost 3 bases and J lost 8 bases. The CDR3 contains 15 residues. The germline gives CDR1 KGHSH, CDR2 LQKENI. In DNA form, the CDR3 reads TGTGCCAGCTCACCGACTAGCGGGGGGGGTTATGAGCAGTTCTTC. It translates to CASSPTSGGGYEQFF.

The chain combines TRBV6-5 with TRBJ2-7, with TRBD1 matching over 12 bases. The CDR3 is 14 amino acids. J was trimmed by 12 bases and V by 0 bases; bases with no gene match: 6. The germline V gene has CDR1 MNHEY and CDR2 SVGAGI. CDR3 sequence reads: CASSYSGGQGASYF. DNA of the CDR3: TGTGCCAGCAGTTACTCGGGGGGACAGGGGGCTTCGTACTTC.